This T cell receptor beta chain originates from a study of T cell repertoires in cytomegalovirus infection. Study details: Recently identified HLA-C-restricted CMV epitopes were used, and well-studied HLA-B-restricted CMV epitopes were used as well. Matching HLA type, along with CMV infection, was indicated by public TCR beta signatures.

TCRdb itself ran the reads through MiXCR, one entry per CDR3 protein. The repertoire holds about 110,000 distinct CDR3 sequences, with around 29% as singletons. General observations from the study: The ex vivo response was dominated by HLA-C-restricted CMV-specific TCR beta clonotypes. Based on cumulative public TCR beta family frequency, carriers of CMV plus the relevant HLA were identified.

Note on this clonotype: Its antigen is unknown.

CDR3 length: 17 residues. Germline loops: CDR1 KGHSH, CDR2 LQKENI. Deletions cut 0 bases from V and 4 bases from J, with 16 bases between. The specimen comprised CD8+ T cells from cultured PBMCs, sampled from culture after CMV antigen stimulation. This clonotype was obtained from a human donor in good health (CMV status not recorded). Some clones in this sample may be carry-over from other donors' samples. The chain has TRBV18 and TRBJ1-3, with unresolved D. CDR3 bases: TGTGCCAGCTCACCACCCCCTGGAGGGTCTTCGGGAAACACCATATATTTT. Translation: CASSPPPGGSSGNTIYF.